A single sample is the source of the 24 T cell receptor beta chains below, sequenced in a study of early T cells in non-severe SARS-CoV-2 infection. TCRdb reprocessed the 5' RACE reads via MiXCR and lists one record per CDR3 protein. The table shows more than 65,000 distinct CDR3 sequences, with 9% to 15% occurring only once. The sequenced sample was whole blood. The receptors derive from an adult who was a healthcare worker with PCR-confirmed SARS-CoV-2 infection or an uninfected control (not recorded which).

This clonotype was counted many times. The rearrangement uses TRBV4-1 and TRBJ2-7; no clear D. Trimming removed 4 bases at V and 2 bases at J, with 12 bases between. The CDR3 is made up of 14 amino acids. CDR1 MGHRA and CDR2 YSYEKL come from the germline V gene. The CDR3 region is CASSPGLQPYEQYF. The CDR3 nucleotides read TGCGCCAGCAGCCCGGGTCTCCAACCCTACGAGCAGTACTTC.

The rearrangement uses TRBV20-1 and TRBJ2-7; 7 bases match TRBD2. CDR1 is DFQATT and CDR2 is SNEGSKA in the germline V gene (reference sequence). This CDR3 spans 13 amino acids. J lost 6 bases, V lost 6 bases, and 11 bases had no gene match. CDR3 nucleotides: TGCAGTGCCCGGGATGGGAGGGGCGGCGAGCAGTACTTC. It is translated as CSARDGRGGEQYF.

This clonotype was picked up many times. This chain uses TRBV13 with TRBJ2-2; 11 bases are a match to TRBD2. V lost 7 bases and J lost 1; bases outside the gene matches: 2. Germline V lookup: CDR1 PRHDT, CDR2 FYEKMQ (reference sequence). This CDR3 contains 15 residues. CDR3 sequence: CASIGLAGNTGELFF. The DNA of the CDR3 is TGTGCCAGCATCGGACTAGCGGGGAACACCGGGGAGCTGTTTTTT.

This clonotype was counted many times. The chain uses TRBV24-1 and TRBJ2-7; 7 positions match TRBD1. This CDR3 region has 15 residues. Trimming cost V 6 bases and J 0 bases; bases outside gene matches: 7. CDR1 is KGHDR and CDR2 is SFDVKD in the germline V gene. As DNA, the CDR3 is TGTGCCACCAGTTGGGACAGCCAGCTCTCCTACGAGCAGTACTTC. Translated: CATSWDSQLSYEQYF.

This clonotype was detected only a few times. The rearrangement uses TRBV4-1 and TRBJ2-4; D gene ambiguous. CDR1 and CDR2 from the germline V gene are MGHRA and YSYEKL. V shed 4 bases and J shed 0 bases, with 13 bases lying between them. CDR3 length: 16 residues. CDR3 protein: CASSPQFTLAKNIQYF. The CDR3 nucleotides read TGCGCCAGCAGCCCACAGTTTACACTAGCCAAAAACATTCAGTACTTC.

This clonotype was seen at least ten times. The chain links TRBV21-1 to TRBJ2-1; the table calls TRBD1, which could not be checked here. TRBV21-1 counts as a pseudogene. The CDR3 runs to 16 residues. CDR3 sequence: CASSSRVRGAYNEQFF. CDR3 coding DNA: TGTGCCAGCAGTTCTCGTGTCAGGGGGGCCTACAATGAGCAGTTCTTC.

The sample holds many counts of this clonotype. The V call is TRBV25-1, the J call TRBJ1-3; D is uncertain. There are 17 residues in the CDR3. The V gene's germline CDR1 is MGHDK and CDR2 SYGVNS. V lost 3 bases and J lost 5, with 20 bases in between. The CDR3 DNA reads as TGTGCCAGCAGTGATTCTACATGGTTAAATAACCGAAACACCATATATTTT. As protein: CASSDSTWLNNRNTIYF.

This clonotype has more than one count but fewer than ten. The rearrangement links TRBV7-8 to TRBJ2-7; 7 positions agree with TRBD2. The CDR3 has 16 residues. The V gene end was trimmed by 1 base and the J gene end by 1 base; junction bases not matched to a gene: 7. CDR1 is SGHVS and CDR2 is FQNEAQ in the germline V gene. CDR3 DNA: TGTGCCAGCAGCTTAGTTGGCGGGAGTCCATCCTACGAGCAGTACTTC. This gives the protein CASSLVGGSPSYEQYF.

This clonotype occurred a few times. The V and J genes are TRBV19 and TRBJ1-2; D is uncertain. V lost 0 bases and J lost 0, with 11 bases in between. The CDR3 runs 16 residues. Looked up from germline, CDR1 is LNHDA and CDR2 is SQIVND (reference sequence). The CDR3 sequence is CASSIDHTYANYGYTF. The CDR3 bases are TGTGCCAGTAGTATAGACCACACCTACGCTAACTATGGCTACACCTTC.

This clonotype was seen ten or more times. The V and J genes are TRBV24-1 and TRBJ2-5; a weak D match, TRBD1 (7 bases). The CDR3 consists of 14 residues. The V gene's germline CDR1 is KGHDR and CDR2 SFDVKD. The V end was cut by 9 bases, the J end by 1 base, with 14 bases between. The DNA of the CDR3 is TGTGCCACCGGTACAGGGGACTCCCAAGAGACCCAGTACTTC. Its protein product is CATGTGDSQETQYF.

Ten or more counts support this clonotype. V is TRBV2 and J is TRBJ2-7, with D possibly matching TRBD1 (5 bases). V was trimmed by 4 bases and J by 4 bases, leaving 14 bases between them. The CDR3 loop spans 14 amino acids. Germline CDR1 reads SNHLY; CDR2 reads FYNNEI. The CDR3 is CASSVGDSAYEQYF. In DNA, the CDR3 is TGTGCCAGCAGTGTCGGAGACAGCGCTTACGAGCAGTACTTC. Based on the CDR3 plus reference TRBV2 and TRBJ2-7, the full variable domain is EPEVTQTPSHQVTQMGQEVILRCVPISNHLYFYWYRQILGQKVEFLVSFYNNEISEKSEIFDDQFSVERPDGSNFTLKIRSTKLEDSAMYFCASSVGDSAYEQYFGPGTRLTVT.

In nucleotides, the CDR3 is TGTGCCAGCAGTGAGGACAACTCTGGGGCCAACGTCCTGACTTTC. Translation: CASSEDNSGANVLTF. The chain has TRBV6-4 and TRBJ2-6; possible D gene TRBD1, 5 bases. This CDR3 is built from 15 residues. Per germline, CDR1 MRHNA and CDR2 SNTAGT. V was trimmed by 3 bases and J by 0 bases, leaving 6 bases between them.

This clonotype was observed at least ten times. This chain joins TRBV6-4 and TRBJ2-3; D perhaps matches TRBD2 (7 bases). Trimming shortened V by 0 bases and J by 0 bases, and 10 bases separated the two germline ends. The CDR3 has 16 amino acids. Looked up from germline, CDR1 is MRHNA and CDR2 is SNTAGT. The CDR3 DNA reads TGTGCCAGCAGTGACTCGGGAGGGGGTAGCACAGATACGCAGTATTTT. This encodes CASSDSGGGSTDTQYF.

J is TRBJ2-7 and V is TRBV11-1, with a weak D call TRBD1 (6 bases). CDR1 and CDR2 (germline): SGHAT, FQDESV (reference sequence). V dropped 6 bases and J dropped 7 bases, with 16 bases sitting between them. The CDR3 sequence is 13 residues long. The chain's CDR3 is CASRSKTGKEQYF. The CDR3 nucleotides read TGTGCCAGCAGATCTAAGACAGGAAAGGAGCAGTACTTC.

This clonotype was picked up many times. V and J are TRBV7-9 and TRBJ1-1; D is ambiguous. From germline, CDR1 is SEHNR and CDR2 FQNEAQ (reference sequence). V lost 1 base and J lost 4, with 7 bases in between. The CDR3 spans 13 residues. The CDR3 loop is CASSLEGGTEAFF. The DNA for the CDR3 is TGTGCCAGCAGCTTAGAGGGCGGCACTGAAGCTTTCTTT.

J is TRBJ1-3 and V is TRBV20-1; D gene uncertain. Germline CDR1 DFQATT, CDR2 SNEGSKA (reference sequence). The CDR3 totals 12 residues. V was trimmed by 4 bases and J by 4 bases, leaving 8 bases between them. CDR3 nucleotides: TGCAGTGCTACGGATTGGGGAAACACCATATATTTT. Translated, it gives CSATDWGNTIYF.

This clonotype has a count of ten or more. This chain links TRBV12-3 or TRBV12-4 with TRBJ1-1; D ambiguous. The V end lost 7 bases, the J end lost 1 base, and 10 bases lay between the germline ends. CDR3 size: 13 residues. The CDR3 spells CASTALSNTEAFF. CDR3 sequence (DNA): TGTGCCAGCACAGCTCTCTCGAACACTGAAGCTTTCTTT.

This clonotype was observed at least ten times. The chain combines TRBV7-9 with TRBJ2-1; D is possibly TRBD2 (5 bases). CDR3 length equals 16 residues. Germline CDR1 reads SEHNR; CDR2 reads FQNEAQ (reference sequence). The V and J ends lost 1 base and 0 bases respectively, with 10 bases between them. CDR3 DNA sequence: TGTGCCAGCAGCTTAGAGCGGCGGAGCTCCTACAATGAGCAGTTCTTC. The encoded protein is CASSLERRSSYNEQFF.

The V and J genes are TRBV28 and TRBJ1-4; possible D gene TRBD1, 5 bases. Germline CDR1 reads MDHEN; CDR2 reads SYDVKM. The CDR3 consists of 15 residues. The V gene lost 5 bases and the J gene lost 5 bases, with 15 bases spanning the gap. The CDR3 DNA reads TGTGCCAGCAGTGCACAGGACCGCGGCAATGAAAAACTGTTTTTT. Translation gives CASSAQDRGNEKLFF.

This clonotype was seen many times. J is TRBJ2-1 and V is TRBV7-6, with 10 bases identical to TRBD2. The V and J ends lost 3 bases and 8 bases, in that order; junction bases with no gene match: 4. Germline assignment: CDR1 SGHVS and CDR2 FNYEAQ. This CDR3 region has 14 residues. The CDR3: CASSFGLAGDEQFF. The CDR3 DNA follows: TGTGCCAGCAGCTTTGGCCTAGCGGGAGATGAGCAGTTCTTC.

The chain joins TRBV2 to TRBJ2-3, with D perhaps matching TRBD2 (6 bases). CDR1 is SNHLY and CDR2 is FYNNEI in the germline V gene. The CDR3 is 13 amino acids. Trimming took off 6 bases at V and 6 bases at J, with 13 bases between the two ends. The chain's CDR3 is CASSGTPNDTQYF. CDR3 nucleotides: TGTGCCAGCAGCGGGACTCCCAATGATACGCAGTATTTT.

J is TRBJ2-3 and V is TRBV4-2; maybe TRBD1 (7 bases). Germline V gene lookup returns CDR1 LGHNA and CDR2 YNFKEQ. The CDR3 covers 16 residues. The V end was cut by 0 bases, the J end by 5 bases, with 15 bases between. For the CDR3, the DNA is TGTGCCAGCAGCCAAGATCAGGGGGGCTCGCAAGATACGCAGTATTTT. As protein: CASSQDQGGSQDTQYF.

This clonotype was observed many times. V is TRBV2 and J is TRBJ1-5, with 7 positions matching TRBD1. V lost 8 bases to trimming and J lost 2 bases; unmatched junction nucleotides: 6. Germline values: CDR1 SNHLY, CDR2 FYNNEI. The CDR3 extends over 14 amino acids. CDR3 protein: CASSGQARNQPQHF. In DNA form, the CDR3 reads TGTGCCAGCTCCGGACAGGCACGCAATCAGCCCCAGCATTTT.

The chain combines TRBV7-9 with TRBJ2-5; D may be TRBD2 (5 bases). V was shortened by 1 base and J by 5 bases, with 8 bases between the two germline ends. The CDR3 runs to 13 residues. CDR1 and CDR2 from the germline V gene are SEHNR and FQNEAQ (reference sequence). CDR3 DNA: TGTGCCAGCAGCTTAGGGCGGAGGGAGACCCAGTACTTC. Protein sequence: CASSLGRRETQYF.